One sample yielded the 10 T cell receptor beta chains listed below, sequenced in a study of vaccination and CD4 T cells after COVID-19. TCRdb used MiXCR to reprocess the PCR reads, holding one entry per CDR3 protein. The data show 15,000 to 20,000 distinct CDR3 sequences, with around 68% seen just once and approximately 1% held by the top ten. The sequences come from CD4+ T cells from blood, collected before SARS-CoV-2 vaccination. The receptors derive from a human donor who had recovered from COVID-19.

The rearrangement links TRBV19 to TRBJ1-1, with D tentatively TRBD1 (5 bases). This CDR3 spans 17 amino acids. From germline, CDR1 is LNHDA and CDR2 SQIVND (reference sequence). The V end was cut by 11 bases, the J end by 1 base, with 26 bases between. The CDR3 coding sequence is TGTGCCTCAAAAGGGCACGGGGCGAAAAATAAGAACACTGAAGCTTTCTTT. Translation: CASKGHGAKNKNTEAFF.

In its sample, this clonotype was seen a few times. The CDR3 DNA reads as TGTGCCAGCAGCCGAAGTGCAGGGCCCCACGAGCAGTACTTC. It translates to CASSRSAGPHEQYF. The chain couples TRBV7-9 to TRBJ2-7; tentative D call: TRBD1 (5 bases). Trimming removed 5 bases at V and 5 bases at J, with 16 bases between. The CDR3 has 14 amino acids. Germline CDR1 and CDR2: SEHNR and FQNEAQ (reference sequence). Supplemented by reference TRBV7-9 and TRBJ2-7, the full variable domain reads DTGVSQNPRHKITKRGQNVTFRCDPISEHNRLYWYRQTLGQGPEFLTYFQNEAQLEKSRLLSDRFSAERPKGSFSTLEIQRTEQGDSAMYLCASSRSAGPHEQYFGPGTRLTVT.

CDR3 amino acids: CASSREQGSGSINNQPQHF. The CDR3 DNA is TGTGCCAGTAGTCGGGAGCAGGGAAGTGGGAGTATTAACAATCAGCCCCAGCATTTT. The rearrangement joins TRBV19 to TRBJ1-5; D possibly corresponds to TRBD1 (5 bases). The germline V gene has CDR1 LNHDA and CDR2 SQIVND (reference sequence). Between the trimmed V and J ends, which lost 5 bases and 3 bases, there was a span of 26 bases. The CDR3 extends over 19 amino acids. Full variable domain (outside the CDR3, taken from reference TRBV19 and TRBJ1-5): DGGITQSPKYLFRKEGQNVTLSCEQNLNHDAMYWYRQDPGQGLRLIYYSQIVNDFQKGDIAEGYSVSREKKESFPLTVTSAQKNPTAFYLCASSREQGSGSINNQPQHFGDGTRLSIL.

This clonotype has just one count. The V call is TRBV20-1, the J call TRBJ2-7; the D gene is possibly TRBD2 (6 bases). V was cut by 5 bases and J by 3 bases, with 20 bases left in between. Germline V lookup: CDR1 DFQATT, CDR2 SNEGSKA (reference sequence). CDR3 size: 15 residues. The CDR3, as DNA: TGCAGTGCTCCCCGAGGTGGGCCTAGCGACTACGAGCAGTACTTC. This encodes CSAPRGGPSDYEQYF.

The CDR3 sequence: CAMGQGSYYGYTF. CDR3 nucleotide sequence: TGTGCCATGGGACAGGGGTCCTACTATGGCTACACCTTC. The V call is TRBV2, the J call TRBJ1-2; 10 bases are shared with TRBD1. Germline V gene lookup returns CDR1 SNHLY and CDR2 FYNNEI. J gave up 3 bases and V 10 bases, and 5 bases lay outside the gene matches. The CDR3 spans 13 residues.

J is TRBJ2-1 and V is TRBV6-2 or TRBV6-3, with D tentatively TRBD1 (6 bases). This CDR3 region has 13 residues. The germline V gene encodes CDR1 MNHEY and CDR2 SVGEGT. V lost 0 bases and J lost 9, with 9 bases in between. CDR3 in DNA: TGTGCCAGCAGTTACTCGACCAGGGGTGAGCAGTTCTTC. It codes for CASSYSTRGEQFF.

This clonotype has just a few counts. The rearrangement joins TRBV6-1 to TRBJ2-7, with 7 bases lining up with TRBD2. Per germline, CDR1 MNHNS and CDR2 SASEGT. CDR3 length: 15 residues. The trim removed 3 bases at V and 0 bases at J, leaving 5 bases unmatched. The CDR3 loop reads CASSEMAGDSYEQYF. In DNA form, the CDR3 reads TGTGCCAGCAGTGAGATGGCGGGAGACTCCTACGAGCAGTACTTC.

Only one count was recorded for this clonotype. The chain uses TRBV20-1 and TRBJ1-2, with D perhaps TRBD1 (5 bases). This CDR3 region has 16 residues. Looked up from germline, CDR1 is DFQATT and CDR2 is SNEGSKA (reference sequence). The V gene lost 5 bases and the J gene lost 8 bases, with 27 bases spanning the gap. The CDR3 loop is CSAQNLGPIRSSGYTF. CDR3 in DNA: TGCAGTGCTCAAAACTTGGGGCCCATAAGGTCGAGCGGCTACACCTTC.

The rearrangement joins TRBV6-5 to TRBJ1-3; possibly TRBD1 for D (6 bases). The germline V gene has CDR1 MNHEY and CDR2 SVGAGI. The CDR3 contains 15 residues. V lost 2 bases to trimming and J lost 2 bases, with 10 bases between them. The CDR3 loop is CASSYGRGAGNTIYF. CDR3 nucleotides: TGTGCCAGCAGTTACGGCAGGGGCGCTGGAAACACCATATATTTT.

Only a few counts were recorded for this clonotype. V is TRBV7-2 and J is TRBJ2-2, with D unclear. The CDR3 consists of 14 residues. The V gene lost 1 base and the J gene lost 5 bases, with 8 bases spanning the gap. Per the germline V gene, CDR1 is SGHTA and CDR2 is FQGNSA. The CDR3 DNA reads as TGTGCCAGCAGCTTAGGAGGCGGTACCGGGGAGCTGTTTTTT. Protein product: CASSLGGGTGELFF.